A selection of T cell receptor beta chains follows, all from one sample in a study of cytomegalovirus exposure and HLA in healthy donors. Clones were sequenced by immunoSEQ multiplex PCR, and TCRdb holds only the in-frame ones, with some missing. Of around 95,000 clones listed, 85% are singletons. Material for sequencing was PBMCs. These receptors were collected from a young man in good health and CMV-seropositive. Both conserved end residues are part of each CDR3. Fields, in order: D gene, J gene, V gene, clone size, CDR3 protein, CDR3 DNA. A D gene is named only where the DNA matches it firmly. Rows give clone size only sometimes, using once, few, many, or a class for an expanded clone.

D gene: TRBD1
J gene: TRBJ2-2
V gene: TRBV18
clone size: .
CDR3 protein: CASSPQTGVNTGELFF
CDR3 DNA: TGTGCCAGCTCACCACAAACAGGGGTGAACACCGGGGAGCTGTTTTTT

D gene: TRBD2
J gene: TRBJ2-2
V gene: TRBV5-4
clone size: .
CDR3 protein: CASSFGLAPTGELFF
CDR3 DNA: TGTGCCAGCAGCTTCGGACTAGCTCCCACCGGGGAGCTGTTTTTT

D gene: .
J gene: TRBJ1-1
V gene: TRBV13
clone size: once
CDR3 protein: CASQEDRGGTEAFF
CDR3 DNA: TGTGCCAGCCAAGAGGACCGCGGGGGGACTGAAGCTTTCTTT

D gene: .
J gene: TRBJ1-5
V gene: TRBV6-5
clone size: .
CDR3 protein: CASSYSSGNNQPQHF
CDR3 DNA: TGTGCCAGCAGTTACTCTTCGGGGAATAATCAGCCCCAGCATTTT

D gene: .
J gene: TRBJ2-5
V gene: TRBV19
clone size: few
CDR3 protein: CASSRNSGETQYF
CDR3 DNA: TGTGCCAGTAGTAGAAACTCGGGGGAGACCCAGTACTTC

D gene: .
J gene: TRBJ2-5
V gene: TRBV9
clone size: .
CDR3 protein: CASSVAVGGGETQYF
CDR3 DNA: TGTGCCAGCAGCGTAGCTGTAGGCGGCGGCGAGACCCAGTACTTC

D gene: .
J gene: TRBJ1-2
V gene: TRBV7-3
clone size: .
CDR3 protein: CASSLGGYGYTF
CDR3 DNA: TGTGCCAGCAGCTTAGGAGGTTATGGCTACACCTTC

D gene: .
J gene: TRBJ2-2
V gene: TRBV6-5
clone size: few
CDR3 protein: CASSFREETGELFF
CDR3 DNA: TGTGCCAGCAGTTTTCGCGAAGAAACCGGGGAGCTGTTTTTT

D gene: .
J gene: TRBJ2-2
V gene: TRBV27
clone size: .
CDR3 protein: CASCRAFLNTGELFF
CDR3 DNA: TGTGCCAGCTGTAGAGCTTTTCTGAACACCGGGGAGCTGTTTTTT

D gene: TRBD1
J gene: TRBJ1-5
V gene: TRBV28
clone size: .
CDR3 protein: CASSSAGGDQPQHF
CDR3 DNA: TGTGCCAGCAGCTCCGCAGGGGGCGACCAGCCCCAGCATTTT

D gene: .
J gene: TRBJ1-2
V gene: TRBV6-1
clone size: .
CDR3 protein: CASTRSGATSNGYTF
CDR3 DNA: TGTGCCAGCACCAGGAGCGGGGCCACAAGTAATGGCTACACCTTC

D gene: .
J gene: TRBJ1-2
V gene: TRBV23-1
clone size: .
CDR3 protein: CASSQIISGSGYTF
CDR3 DNA: TGCGCCAGCAGTCAAATCATATCAGGGTCAGGCTACACCTTC

D gene: TRBD1
J gene: TRBJ1-4
V gene: TRBV28
clone size: .
CDR3 protein: CASSLTGGFATNEKLFF
CDR3 DNA: TGTGCCAGCAGTTTGACAGGGGGCTTTGCAACTAATGAAAAACTGTTTTTT

D gene: TRBD2
J gene: TRBJ2-7
V gene: TRBV4-1
clone size: few
CDR3 protein: CASSQDPAGGGYEQYF
CDR3 DNA: TGCGCCAGCAGCCAAGATCCAGCGGGAGGGGGCTACGAGCAGTACTTC

D gene: .
J gene: TRBJ1-5
V gene: TRBV30
clone size: .
CDR3 protein: CAWSPSRGYSNQPQHF
CDR3 DNA: TGTGCCTGGAGTCCCTCCAGGGGATATAGCAATCAGCCCCAGCATTTT

D gene: TRBD1
J gene: TRBJ2-6
V gene: TRBV7-6
clone size: .
CDR3 protein: CASSQTGSGANVLTF
CDR3 DNA: TGTGCCAGCAGTCAGACAGGGTCTGGGGCCAACGTCCTGACTTTC

D gene: TRBD1
J gene: TRBJ1-1
V gene: TRBV5-6
clone size: .
CDR3 protein: CATWDRVNTEAFF
CDR3 DNA: TGTGCCACCTGGGACAGGGTGAACACTGAAGCTTTCTTT

D gene: .
J gene: TRBJ2-4
V gene: TRBV6-5
clone size: .
CDR3 protein: CASSYAPGAGKNIQYF
CDR3 DNA: TGTGCCAGCAGTTACGCTCCTGGAGCGGGCAAAAACATTCAGTACTTC

D gene: .
J gene: TRBJ1-3
V gene: TRBV27
clone size: .
CDR3 protein: CASSSYPRSGNTIYF
CDR3 DNA: TGTGCCAGCAGTTCCTATCCCAGGTCTGGAAACACCATATATTTT

D gene: .
J gene: TRBJ1-1
V gene: TRBV5-4
clone size: .
CDR3 protein: CASSLQGGDTEAFF
CDR3 DNA: TGTGCCAGCAGCTTGCAGGGAGGGGACACTGAAGCTTTCTTT

D gene: .
J gene: TRBJ1-4
V gene: TRBV5-1
clone size: .
CDR3 protein: CASSPFALTNEKLFF
CDR3 DNA: TGCGCCAGCAGCCCCTTTGCACTAACTAATGAAAAACTGTTTTTT

D gene: .
J gene: TRBJ2-5
V gene: TRBV25-1
clone size: few
CDR3 protein: CASSDGGVETQYF
CDR3 DNA: TGTGCCAGCAGTGACGGGGGTGTAGAGACCCAGTACTTC

D gene: TRBD1
J gene: TRBJ1-2
V gene: TRBV19
clone size: .
CDR3 protein: CASSIGTGGRYGYTF
CDR3 DNA: TGTGCCAGTAGTATTGGAACAGGGGGCAGGTATGGCTACACCTTC

D gene: TRBD1
J gene: TRBJ2-5
V gene: TRBV9
clone size: .
CDR3 protein: CASSVGQQETQYF
CDR3 DNA: TGTGCCAGCAGCGTGGGACAGCAAGAGACCCAGTACTTC

D gene: .
J gene: TRBJ1-1
V gene: TRBV29-1
clone size: few
CDR3 protein: CSVALTTPSTEAFF
CDR3 DNA: TGCAGCGTTGCCCTAACTACACCCTCCACTGAAGCTTTCTTT

D gene: TRBD1
J gene: TRBJ1-2
V gene: TRBV28
clone size: once
CDR3 protein: CASSNRGNYGYTF
CDR3 DNA: TGTGCCAGCAGTAACAGGGGGAACTATGGCTACACCTTC

D gene: TRBD1
J gene: TRBJ1-2
V gene: TRBV19
clone size: .
CDR3 protein: CASSRDRVGYGYTF
CDR3 DNA: TGTGCCAGTAGCAGAGACAGGGTTGGCTATGGCTACACCTTC

D gene: TRBD2
J gene: TRBJ2-1
V gene: TRBV15
clone size: .
CDR3 protein: CATSKAGTSRNEQFF
CDR3 DNA: TGTGCCACCAGCAAAGCCGGGACTAGTCGTAATGAGCAGTTCTTC

D gene: .
J gene: TRBJ1-5
V gene: TRBV27
clone size: .
CDR3 protein: CASSFGPQGQPQHF
CDR3 DNA: TGTGCCAGCAGTTTTGGGCCTCAAGGTCAGCCCCAGCATTTT

D gene: .
J gene: TRBJ2-2
V gene: TRBV2
clone size: .
CDR3 protein: CASSENFAGTGELFF
CDR3 DNA: TGTGCCAGCAGTGAAAATTTTGCAGGGACCGGGGAGCTGTTTTTT

D gene: TRBD1
J gene: TRBJ2-2
V gene: TRBV6-5
clone size: .
CDR3 protein: CASSWDRVATGELFF
CDR3 DNA: TGTGCCAGCAGCTGGGACAGGGTGGCCACCGGGGAGCTGTTTTTT

D gene: .
J gene: TRBJ2-5
V gene: TRBV5-4
clone size: once
CDR3 protein: CASSRWRGRDVETQYF
CDR3 DNA: TGTGCCAGCAGCAGGTGGAGGGGGCGCGATGTAGAGACCCAGTACTTC

D gene: TRBD2
J gene: TRBJ2-2
V gene: TRBV9
clone size: .
CDR3 protein: CASSVGGGTGELFF
CDR3 DNA: TGTGCCAGCAGCGTGGGGGGGGGCACCGGGGAGCTGTTTTTT